Included here is one T cell receptor beta chain sequence, with context. This CDR3 comprises 13 residues. Trimming removed 6 bases from V and 9 bases from J, with 17 bases in between. CDR1 and CDR2 from the germline V gene are SEHNR and FQNEAQ (reference sequence). The data stem from a study of blood T cell repertoires in COVID-19. Study in general: The United States, Italy and Spain supplied acute and convalescent COVID-19 samples.

Some clones are missing from TCRdb's copy, which holds only in-frame ones; the method was immunoSEQ multiplex PCR. The profile shows more than 250,000 clones, almost 85% of them singletons. The TCR sequence derives from a man in his forties or fifties with active or convalescent COVID-19. Sequencing was done on a sample of peripheral blood. The chain uses TRBV7-9 and TRBJ1-1; weak D call: TRBD1 (5 bases). CDR3 amino acids: CASRGPGTTQAFF. In DNA form, the CDR3 reads TGTGCCAGCAGGGGCCCCGGGACTACCCAAGCTTTCTTT.